A selection of T cell receptor beta chains follows, all from one sample in a study of blood T cell repertoires in COVID-19. Profiling relied on immunoSEQ multiplex PCR, and the TCRdb table lists in-frame clones only, not all of them. The sample lists around 300,000 clones; around 90% were seen once. Sequencing input: peripheral blood. All receptors come from a woman aged 25-40 years with COVID-19, enrolled during active disease. Each CDR3 is given with its conserved first and last residue. A D gene is named only where the DNA matches it firmly. Only part of the rows carry a size: once, few, many, or a class if the clone is expanded.

TRBD2	TRBV30	TRBJ2-7	17	few	TGTGCCTGGAGTGGGGGACTAGCGGGCGGCCTGTCCTACGAGCAGTACTTC	CAWSGGLAGGLSYEQYF
-	TRBV6-1	TRBJ1-5	15	-	TGTGCCAGCAGTGAAGGCGGAGGGGCTTTTCAGCCCCAGCATTTT	CASSEGGGAFQPQHF
-	TRBV5-1	TRBJ2-7	14	-	TGCGCCAGCAGCCGCGAACTCTCCTCCTACGAGCAGTACTTC	CASSRELSSYEQYF
-	TRBV19	TRBJ2-7	13	-	TGTGCCAGCCGCGGGGACAGCTCCTACGAGCAGTACTTC	CASRGDSSYEQYF
TRBD1	TRBV7-9	TRBJ1-2	15	-	TGTGCCAGCAGCTTGGGGGCCGACAGGGGATACGGCTACACCTTC	CASSLGADRGYGYTF
TRBD1	TRBV15	TRBJ1-5	14	-	TGTGCCACCAGCAGAGTAGGGGGCGGACAGCCCCAGCATTTT	CATSRVGGGQPQHF
TRBD1	TRBV19	TRBJ1-1	13	-	TGTGCCAGTAGTGTAACCGGGACAGTAAAAGCTTTCTTT	CASSVTGTVKAFF
TRBD1	TRBV30	TRBJ1-3	13	-	TGTGCCTGGAGATCGGGACAGGGCTACACCATATATTTT	CAWRSGQGYTIYF
TRBD2	TRBV6-5	TRBJ2-5	16	-	TGTGCCAGCAGTTCCAGCGGGATGGGGTACCAAGAGACCCAGTACTTC	CASSSSGMGYQETQYF
-	TRBV24-1	TRBJ1-5	14	few	TGTGCCACCAGTGATTTGCTCAGGGTTCAGCCCCAGCATTTT	CATSDLLRVQPQHF
TRBD2	TRBV6-1	TRBJ2-2	14	-	TGTGCCAGCAGTGAACTGCGGGGGGCCGGGGAGCTGTTTTTT	CASSELRGAGELFF
-	TRBV10-3	TRBJ2-6	16	-	TGTGCCATCAGTTTAGCGCCCGGCTCCGGGGCCAACGTCCTGACTTTC	CAISLAPGSGANVLTF
-	TRBV28	TRBJ2-7	16	few	TGTGCCAGCAGTTTAAGCATCCTCGGCGGGAACTACGAGCAGTACTTC	CASSLSILGGNYEQYF
-	TRBV4-2	TRBJ1-6	17	-	TGTGCCAGCAGCCAAGATCTGAGGGCGACCTATAATTCACCCCTCCACTTT	CASSQDLRATYNSPLHF
-	TRBV2	TRBJ1-3	16	few	TGTGCCAGCAGTGACGGGATTGGGATCTCTGGAAACACCATATATTTT	CASSDGIGISGNTIYF
TRBD1	TRBV5-1	TRBJ1-2	16	-	TGCGCCAGCAGCCAGCGCCCCGGGACAGGGACGGGTGGCTACACCTTC	CASSQRPGTGTGGYTF
TRBD1	TRBV5-6	TRBJ1-5	17	-	TGTGCCAGCAGCTCATACAGGGGCTCGGCCCTTAATCAGCCCCAGCATTTT	CASSSYRGSALNQPQHF
-	TRBV27	TRBJ1-6	14	-	TGTGCCAGCAGTGCGAACAGGGCGAGTTCACCCCTCCACTTT	CASSANRASSPLHF
TRBD1	TRBV9	TRBJ2-1	15	-	TGTGCCAGCAGCGCCGGGACAGGGGCATACAATGAGCAGTTCTTC	CASSAGTGAYNEQFF
TRBD2	TRBV4-3	TRBJ2-4	15	-	TGCGCCAGCAGCCAGTCCAGCGGGAGGGAAAACATTCAGTACTTC	CASSQSSGRENIQYF
TRBD2	TRBV7-8	TRBJ2-2	16	-	TGTGCCAGCAGCTCTAGCGGGAGGGCGAACACCGGGGAGCTGTTTTTT	CASSSSGRANTGELFF
TRBD2	TRBV6-4	TRBJ2-2	14	-	TGTGCCAGCAGACTAGCGGAGAACACCGGGGAGCTGTTTTTT	CASRLAENTGELFF
TRBD1	TRBV7-9	TRBJ2-5	13	-	TGTGCCAGCAGCTCGACAGGGATCGAGACCCAGTACTTC	CASSSTGIETQYF
TRBD2	TRBV6-5	TRBJ2-7	14	-	TGTGCCAGCAGTTACATAGCGGGAGCCTACGAGCAGTACTTC	CASSYIAGAYEQYF
-	TRBV15	TRBJ2-7	18	-	TGTGCCACCAGCCCTTACCGGAGGGCAGGCCGCGGGACCTACGAGCAGTACTTC	CATSPYRRAGRGTYEQYF
TRBD1	TRBV10-3	TRBJ1-1	15	-	TGTGCCATCAGTGCGAGGACAGGGATAGACTCTGAAGCTTTCTTT	CAISARTGIDSEAFF
TRBD1	TRBV7-9	TRBJ1-1	14	-	TGTGCCAGCAGCTTGCGCGGACAGGGAACTGAAGCTTTCTTT	CASSLRGQGTEAFF
TRBD2	TRBV18	TRBJ2-7	13	-	TGTGCCAGCTCACGGAGTGGGGGGGACGAGCAGTACTTC	CASSRSGGDEQYF
-	TRBV4-1	TRBJ2-5	16	-	TGCGCCAGCAGCCAAGGGGTGGGGGGGGCAGGAGAGACCCAGTACTTC	CASSQGVGGAGETQYF
-	TRBV24-1	TRBJ1-2	15	-	TGTGCCACCAGTGCCGGGGACTCATCTAACTATGGCTACACCTTC	CATSAGDSSNYGYTF
TRBD1	TRBV28	TRBJ1-5	20	-	TGTGCCAGCAGTCCTCGAAATCGGAGGGGGCTGGCTCATAGCAATCAGCCCCAGCATTTT	CASSPRNRRGLAHSNQPQHF
-	TRBV6-5	TRBJ1-2	13	-	TGTGCCAGCAGTTACGACAGCTCCTATGGCTACACCTTC	CASSYDSSYGYTF
TRBD2	TRBV2	TRBJ2-1	16	-	TGTGCCAGCCGAAAGGAAGCGGGAGGGCCCTCGAATGAGCAGTTCTTC	CASRKEAGGPSNEQFF
TRBD1	TRBV10-3	TRBJ2-3	14	-	TGTGCCATCAGTGAGACCAGGGACAGGGATACGCAGTATTTT	CAISETRDRDTQYF
-	TRBV6-1	TRBJ1-2	16	-	TGTGCCAGCAGTGAAGCCGCAGGGGATCTTTCAAATGGCTACACCTTC	CASSEAAGDLSNGYTF
TRBD1	TRBV19	TRBJ1-5	15	-	TGTGCCAGTAGTACGACAGGGGGCGCGGGGCAGCCCCAGCATTTT	CASSTTGGAGQPQHF
-	TRBV5-1	TRBJ1-3	14	-	TGCGCCAGCAGCTTTGGTCAGATTGGAAACACCATATATTTT	CASSFGQIGNTIYF
TRBD2	TRBV7-2	TRBJ2-7	14	-	TGTGCCAGCAGCCCGGGGGGGACGCTCTACGAGCAGTACTTC	CASSPGGTLYEQYF
TRBD1	TRBV3-1/TRBV3-2	TRBJ2-7	15	-	TGTGCCAGCAGCCAAACCGGGACAGGGATAGGCGAGCAGTACTTC	CASSQTGTGIGEQYF
TRBD2	TRBV10-3	TRBJ2-1	18	few	TGTGCCATCAGTGACCGGACTAGCGGGAGTTTGGGCTACAATGAGCAGTTCTTC	CAISDRTSGSLGYNEQFF
TRBD2	TRBV19	TRBJ2-1	13	once	TGTGCCAGTTCCGGGACTAGGGGGAATGAGCAGTTCTTC	CASSGTRGNEQFF
-	TRBV25-1	TRBJ1-6	13	-	TGTGCCAGCACCCCTGGGGAGAATTCACCCCTCCACTTT	CASTPGENSPLHF
TRBD1	TRBV6-2/TRBV6-3	TRBJ2-5	16	-	TGTGCCAGCAGTTACCAGGGACAGGGGGCTGGGGAGACCCAGTACTTC	CASSYQGQGAGETQYF
-	TRBV19	TRBJ1-3	13	few	TGTGCCAGTAGGTTCCTCTCTGGAAACACCATATATTTT	CASRFLSGNTIYF
-	TRBV2	TRBJ1-1	13	-	TGTGCCAGCAGTGAAGAACTGGACTCCGAAGCTTTCTTT	CASSEELDSEAFF
-	TRBV23-1	TRBJ2-7	17	-	TGCGCCAGCAGCGGGATTTACCTAGCGAAAAAGGTCTACGAGCAGTACTTC	CASSGIYLAKKVYEQYF
-	TRBV9	TRBJ2-3	16	-	TGTGCCAGCAGCGTAGAACTAGCCGGAGAGACAGATACGCAGTATTTT	CASSVELAGETDTQYF
TRBD2	TRBV20-1	TRBJ2-5	15	-	TGCAGTGCTAGTGGAGTAGCGGGAGTATGGGAGACCCAGTACTTC	CSASGVAGVWETQYF
-	TRBV6-6	TRBJ2-1	14	-	TGTGCCAGCAGTTACTCGAAGCCGGGTGGTGAGCAGTTCTTC	CASSYSKPGGEQFF
-	TRBV28	TRBJ1-1	13	-	TGTGCCAGCAATGCGGTCATGAACACTGAAGCTTTCTTT	CASNAVMNTEAFF
-	TRBV28	TRBJ2-7	12	-	TGTGCCAGCAGTTTGTTGAGGTACGAGCAGTACTTC	CASSLLRYEQYF
-	TRBV6-6	TRBJ1-6	13	-	TGTGCCAGCAGTTCCCTGTTAAATTCACCCCTCCACTTT	CASSSLLNSPLHF
-	TRBV7-9	TRBJ2-5	15	-	TGTGCCAGCAGCTTAAACGTGGGGGCGCGGGAGACCCAGTACTTC	CASSLNVGARETQYF
-	TRBV4-1	TRBJ2-2	17	-	TGCGCCAGCAGCCAGACCTCCGGGACTGTGAACACCGGGGAGCTGTTTTTT	CASSQTSGTVNTGELFF
-	TRBV6-5	TRBJ2-5	11	-	TGTGCCAGTGGGTTCGGGGAGACCCAGTACTTC	CASGFGETQYF